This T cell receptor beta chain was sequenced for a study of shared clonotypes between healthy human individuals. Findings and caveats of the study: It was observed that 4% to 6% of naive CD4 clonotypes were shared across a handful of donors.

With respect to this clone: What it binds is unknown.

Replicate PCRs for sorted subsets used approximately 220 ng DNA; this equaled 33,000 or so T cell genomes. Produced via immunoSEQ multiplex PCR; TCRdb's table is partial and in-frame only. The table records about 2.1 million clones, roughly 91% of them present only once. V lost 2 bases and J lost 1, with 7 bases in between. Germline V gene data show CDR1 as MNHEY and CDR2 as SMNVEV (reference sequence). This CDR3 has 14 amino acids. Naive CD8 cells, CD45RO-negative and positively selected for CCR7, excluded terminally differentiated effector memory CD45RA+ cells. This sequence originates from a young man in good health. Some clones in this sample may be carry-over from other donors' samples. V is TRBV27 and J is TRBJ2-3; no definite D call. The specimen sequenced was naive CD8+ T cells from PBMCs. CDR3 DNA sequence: TGTGCCAGCAGTTTAAGCGACGGCACAGATACGCAGTATTTT. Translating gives CASSLSDGTDTQYF.